The 18 T cell receptor beta chains listed next were all sequenced from one sample in a study of blood T cell repertoires in COVID-19 (dated by TCRdb to 2018 to 2020). The library came from the immunoSEQ multiplex PCR assay. In its TCRdb copy, this immuneACCESS table keeps in-frame sequences only and misses some clones. Where compared with another copy, unresolved V genes explain less than half of these, and the others have no known cause. This sample gives 110,000 to 150,000 clones in total; roughly 83% of them show up just once. The top ten clonotypes cover more than 2.5% of the sample. Sequencing used peripheral blood. The receptor source for this set is an elderly woman with acute or convalescent COVID-19.

The rearrangement links TRBV5-4 to TRBJ1-2; a weak D match, TRBD1 (5 bases). The CDR3 loop spans 13 amino acids. Germline V gives CDR1 SGHNT, CDR2 YYREEE (reference sequence). Trimming took off 4 bases at V and 3 bases at J, with 10 bases between the two ends. DNA of the CDR3: TGTGCCAGCAGCGGCGGACAAGACTATGGCTACACCTTC. Translation: CASSGGQDYGYTF.

For this clone: One end of the junction does not line up with germline, which may come from a read error. The genes are TRBV6-2 or TRBV6-3 and TRBJ1-1; 9 bases align to TRBD1. Germline lookup yields CDR1 MNHEY and CDR2 SVGEGT. The CDR3 extends over 16 amino acids. For the CDR3, the DNA is TGTGCCAGCAGTTCCCACTCAGTACTTACAGGGGGCCAGTCGATCTTT. This translates into CASSSHSVLTGGQSIF.

This clone was counted once. The genes are TRBV9 and TRBJ2-2; 11 nucleotides agree with TRBD2. The CDR3 has 16 residues. Trimming at V came to 0 bases and at J to 5 bases, leaving 3 bases not matched to a gene. Looked up from germline, CDR1 is SGDLS and CDR2 is YYNGEE. CDR3: CASSVETSGETGELFF. The CDR3 DNA sequence: TGTGCCAGCAGCGTAGAGACTAGCGGGGAGACCGGGGAGCTGTTTTTT.

In this sample, this clone turned up once. The rearrangement links TRBV2 to TRBJ2-5; 7 nucleotides line up with TRBD1. This CDR3 is built from 14 residues. Trimming removed 8 bases from V and 0 bases from J; junction bases left unmatched: 6. In germline, CDR1 is SNHLY, CDR2 FYNNEI. DNA for the CDR3: TGTGCCAGCCGACAGGGTGAGGACCAAGAGACCCAGTACTTC. As protein: CASRQGEDQETQYF.

The chain uses TRBV9 and TRBJ1-3; 12 positions agree with TRBD1. Unmatched junction bases numbered 8, after V lost 3 bases and J lost 1 base. The CDR3 spans 18 residues. Germline V gene data show CDR1 as SGDLS and CDR2 as YYNGEE. This CDR3 reads CASSEGTGGVRSGNTIYF. The DNA of the CDR3 is TGTGCCAGCAGCGAAGGGACAGGGGGCGTTCGTTCTGGAAACACCATATATTTT. Looking up the rest from reference TRBV9 and TRBJ1-3 gives the full variable domain: DSGVTQTPKHLITATGQRVTLRCSPRSGDLSVYWYQQSLDQGLQFLIQYYNGEERAKGNILERFSAQQFPDLHSELNLSSLELGDSALYFCASSEGTGGVRSGNTIYFGEGSWLTVV.

The rearrangement links TRBV4-1 to TRBJ1-2, with D perhaps TRBD1 (6 bases). The V and J ends lost 1 base and 0 bases respectively, with 12 bases between them. This CDR3 comprises 16 residues. Germline V lookup: CDR1 MGHRA, CDR2 YSYEKL. Here the CDR3 reads CASSQVRGAANYGYTF. The CDR3 DNA sequence: TGCGCCAGCAGCCAAGTCAGGGGCGCCGCTAACTATGGCTACACCTTC.

This clone occurred many times. The chain has TRBV19 and TRBJ2-2, with TRBD1 matching over 12 bases. The length of the CDR3 is 19 residues. V lost 6 bases to trimming and J lost 1 base; unmatched junction nucleotides: 12. CDR1 and CDR2 (germline): LNHDA, SQIVND (reference sequence). CDR3 in DNA: TGTGCCAGTAGACCTCTGCCGGGACAGGGGGCGCGGAACACCGGGGAGCTGTTTTTT. Translated: CASRPLPGQGARNTGELFF.

The chain has TRBV11-3 and TRBJ1-4; no firm D call. In germline, CDR1 is SGHNT, CDR2 YENEEA. This CDR3 has 15 amino acids. V was cut by 1 base and J by 7 bases, with 13 bases left in between. CDR3: CASSLGLWWSEKLFF. The DNA for the CDR3 is TGTGCCAGCAGCTTAGGTCTGTGGTGGAGTGAAAAACTGTTTTTT. The whole variable domain, filled in from reference TRBV11-3 and TRBJ1-4, reads EAGVVQSPRYKIIEKKQPVAFWCNPISGHNTLYWYLQNLGQGPELLIRYENEEAVDDSQLPKDRFSAERLKGVDSTLKIQPAELGDSAVYLCASSLGLWWSEKLFFGSGTQLSVL.

The chain uses TRBV27 and TRBJ2-7; TRBD2 might be the D (5 bases). This CDR3 has 14 residues. V was cut by 0 bases and J by 4 bases, with 10 bases left in between. Germline values: CDR1 MNHEY, CDR2 SMNVEV (reference sequence). The CDR3 spells CASSLSGVRYEQYF. The CDR3 coding sequence is TGTGCCAGCAGTTTATCCGGGGTAAGGTACGAGCAGTACTTC.

A few counts support this clone. J is TRBJ1-4 and V is TRBV2, with 8 bases that match TRBD1. The CDR3 contains 15 residues. V was clipped by 7 bases and J by 1 base; unmatched bases: 5. Germline values: CDR1 SNHLY, CDR2 FYNNEI. This CDR3 is CASTNDRGTNEKLFF. In nucleotides, the CDR3 is TGTGCCAGCACCAATGACAGGGGAACTAATGAAAAACTGTTTTTT.

CDR3 in amino acids: CASSFGRRDNEQFF. CDR3 DNA: TGTGCCAGCAGTTTTGGGCGCAGGGACAATGAGCAGTTCTTC. V and J are TRBV27 and TRBJ2-1; the D gene is possibly TRBD1 (5 bases). The CDR3 is 14 amino acids. Trimming left V 3 bases short and J 5 bases short, with 11 bases between. Germline CDR1 is MNHEY and CDR2 is SMNVEV (reference sequence).

V usage is TRBV19 and J usage is TRBJ2-2, with D perhaps TRBD1 (6 bases). Trimming removed 3 bases at V and 4 bases at J, with 15 bases between. The CDR3 runs 16 residues. The germline V gene has CDR1 LNHDA and CDR2 SQIVND (reference sequence). The CDR3 is CASSIGVGGRTGELFF. In nucleotides, the CDR3 is TGTGCCAGTAGTATCGGAGTAGGGGGTCGCACCGGGGAGCTGTTTTTT.

The chain joins TRBV30 to TRBJ1-4; D not certain. CDR1 and CDR2 (germline): GTSNPN, SVGIG (reference sequence). Trimming left V 2 bases short and J 3 bases short, with 13 bases between. This CDR3 contains 15 residues. The CDR3 region is CAWSSTRGANEKLFF. DNA of the CDR3: TGTGCCTGGAGTTCTACGAGAGGAGCTAATGAAAAACTGTTTTTT.

The chain joins TRBV12-3 or TRBV12-4 to TRBJ1-2; 8 bases are shared with TRBD1. V was pared by 5 bases and J by 7 bases, with 6 bases of the junction left unmatched. This CDR3 contains 13 residues. CDR3 in DNA: TGTGCCAGCAGTAGAGCGGACAGGGTTGGCTACACCTTC. Its protein is CASSRADRVGYTF.

V is TRBV27 and J is TRBJ2-3; perhaps TRBD1 as D (5 bases). Germline V lookup: CDR1 MNHEY, CDR2 SMNVEV (reference sequence). The CDR3 is 14 amino acids. Deletions cut 7 bases from V and 2 bases from J, with 13 bases between. For the CDR3, the DNA is TGTGCCAGCACAGGGCTCGCCTTCACAGATACGCAGTATTTT. Amino acids: CASTGLAFTDTQYF.

The chain carries TRBV7-2 and TRBJ2-3, with D possibly being TRBD1 (6 bases). This CDR3 has 15 amino acids. Per the germline V gene, CDR1 is SGHTA and CDR2 is FQGNSA. The V end was cut by 2 bases, the J end by 9 bases, with 18 bases between. As DNA, the CDR3 is TGTGCCAGCAGCTTATACGGACAGAGTTCAGCCACGCAGTATTTT. Its protein is CASSLYGQSSATQYF. The full variable domain, in which reference TRBV7-2 and TRBJ2-3 provide the parts outside the CDR3, is GAGVSQSPSNKVTEKGKDVELRCDPISGHTALYWYRQSLGQGLEFLIYFQGNSAPDKSGLPSDRFSAERTGGSVSTLTIQRTQQEDSAVYLCASSLYGQSSATQYFGPGTRLTVL.

This chain links TRBV7-6 with TRBJ1-5, with TRBD1 identical over 8 bases. The CDR3 covers 16 residues. Germline V gene data show CDR1 as SGHVS and CDR2 as FNYEAQ. The junction had 5 bases not matched to a gene; V was cut back by 1 base and J by 3 bases. CDR3 nucleotides: TGTGCCAGCAGCTTAGAGACGGGACAGGTCAATCAGCCCCAGCATTTT. Its protein product is CASSLETGQVNQPQHF.

The chain has TRBV5-1 and TRBJ2-1; maybe TRBD1 (5 bases). CDR3 length: 14 amino acids. Germline V gene lookup returns CDR1 SGHRS and CDR2 YFSETQ. The V end lost 0 bases, the J end lost 4 bases, and 8 bases lay between the germline ends. The CDR3, as DNA: TGCGCCAGCAGCTTGGGGGGCAGTTACAATGAGCAGTTCTTC. Protein sequence: CASSLGGSYNEQFF.